This record concerns one TCR beta chain sequence. Its antigen is currently unknown. This specimen comes from a study of T cells in Graves' hyperthyroidism and ophthalmopathy. Study-level results: Ophthalmopathy, which appeared later, was predicted by the model a median around 6.9 months before onset.

V lost 10 bases, J lost 3 bases, and 19 bases lay in between. This CDR3 is built from 14 residues. Germline V gives CDR1 MNHNS, CDR2 SASEGT. RNA transcripts served as the template for amplifying TCR beta CDR3 regions. RT-PCR in the first round (using the HTBI primer set) targeted the TCR CDR3. From the multiplex PCR reads, TCRdb called clonotypes with MiXCR, one entry per CDR3 protein. This sample has hundreds of thousands of distinct CDR3 sequences, with about a sixth found just once. Stable Graves' hyperthyroidism meant no ophthalmopathy progression within 18 months. Subjects aged 18 to 65 presented with newly diagnosed hyperthyroidism of less than 2 months' duration. Used for diagnoses were clinical symptoms, serum thyroxine and TRAb, thyroid ultrasound and orbital computed tomography.

The J gene is TRBJ2-7, the V gene TRBV6-1, with D possibly matching TRBD1 (6 bases). Sequenced material: blood. This clonotype originated in a woman aged 18-30 years with Graves' hyperthyroidism. This CDR3 is CATTSYDRFYEQYF. The DNA of the CDR3 is TGTGCCACCACATCCTACGACAGGTTCTACGAGCAGTACTTC.